This T cell receptor beta chain was sequenced for a study of cytomegalovirus exposure and HLA in healthy donors. Study-wide findings and caveats: A later analysis linked a missense DCLRE1C variant to TCR beta V- and J-gene trimming.

Primers included in the PCR were 60 Vbeta and 13 Jbeta primers. Sequencing used immunoSEQ multiplex PCR; TCRdb keeps in-frame clones, though not all of them. The table has some 200,000 clones, roughly 87% seen once. This CDR3 contains 16 residues. Germline trimming cut 3 bases from V and 4 bases from J; bases unmatched to any gene: 10. Germline loops: CDR1 MNHEY, CDR2 SMNVEV (reference sequence). On this clone itself: Antigen specificity is unknown.

The receptor's source is a girl in the first two years of life in good health and CMV-seronegative. Source material: PBMCs. V gene TRBV27 combines with J gene TRBJ2-7; 9 nucleotides line up with TRBD2. The CDR3 sequence is CASSFAGGRVTYEQYF. The CDR3 DNA follows: TGTGCCAGCAGTTTTGCAGGCGGGAGGGTAACGTACGAGCAGTACTTC.